The present TCR beta chain was sequenced within a study of tumor-infiltrating lymphocytes in primary liver carcinoma. About the research overall: Primary liver carcinomas in the patients were surgically resected.

Germline DNA was also extracted, and blood RNA was taken from unsorted whole blood. Note on this clonotype: Its antigen remains unknown.

Findings of the study overall: Blood fell significantly below tumors in its top-250-clone fraction (p = 0.039).

Germline CDR1 and CDR2: MGHRA and YSYEKL. J lost 4 bases, V lost 2 bases, and 4 bases had no gene match. The CDR3 consists of 15 residues. The template, approximately 500 ng total RNA, yielded TCR beta cDNA made with a constant-region primer. Amplification in three nested multiplex PCR rounds with slightly modified ARM-PCR gave rise to TCR beta libraries. Amplification in the first two PCR rounds was performed using TRBV1-TRBV30 forward primers and a C-beta reverse primer for roughly 10 cycles each. TCRdb fed the multiplex PCR reads into MiXCR, producing one record per CDR3 protein. The sample has approximately 300,000 distinct CDR3 sequences, 50% to 70% seen once.

The sample taken for sequencing was peripheral blood. The sequence derives from a man in his forties with primary liver carcinoma and hepatitis B virus infection. V and J are TRBV4-1 and TRBJ1-4; 7 bases line up with TRBD1. The CDR3 sequence is CASSQWDSYNEKLFF. The CDR3 bases are TGCGCCAGCAGCCAATGGGACAGCTATAATGAAAAACTGTTTTTT.